This T cell receptor beta chain originates from a study of OX40 agonist ivuxolimab in advanced cancers. Study-wide context: It was permissible to have had prior anti-PD-1, anti-PD-L1 or anti-CTLA-4 therapy, and approximately 40% had some. Overall study results and limits: Antigen specificity was not determined for the expanded peripheral T cells. People who partly responded at 0.1-3.0 mg/kg had some of the least clonal expansion seen.

The CDR3 length is 17 residues. The J segment lost 3 bases and the V segment lost 4 bases, leaving 12 bases of the junction unmatched. The germline V gene encodes CDR1 SGDLS and CDR2 YYNGEE. The repertoire was sequenced with immunoSEQ multiplex PCR; TCRdb's copy has only in-frame clones and lacks some. Counted here are tens of thousands of clones, roughly 89% occurring once; the ten biggest clones make up over 0.8%. As for this clone: Its antigen is unknown.

The rearrangement links TRBV9 to TRBJ1-4, with 7 positions matching TRBD1. This receptor was obtained from an adult with an advanced solid tumor such as melanoma, head and neck, liver or kidney cancer. Sequences were derived from CD4+ or CD8+ T cells sorted from blood, sampled in a trial of the OX40 agonist ivuxolimab. CDR3 DNA: TGTGCCAGCAGCTACCAGACGGGGACAGTCTCTAATGAAAAACTGTTTTTT. This encodes CASSYQTGTVSNEKLFF.